One sample yielded the 13 T cell receptor beta chains listed below, sequenced in a study of blood T cell repertoires in COVID-19. Some clones are missing from TCRdb's copy, which holds only in-frame ones; the method was immunoSEQ multiplex PCR. This table has hundreds of thousands of clones, around 87% appearing once. Input material: PBMCs or T cells enriched from blood (not recorded which). These receptors came from a man aged 25-45 years who had recovered from COVID-19.

This rearrangement joins TRBV19 to TRBJ1-1; D might be TRBD1 (6 bases). CDR3 length: 13 residues. Per germline, CDR1 LNHDA and CDR2 SQIVND (reference sequence). Trimming stripped 9 bases from V and 2 bases from J, with 13 bases between. The CDR3 reads CASRRQENTEAFF. CDR3 in DNA: TGTGCCAGCCGCCGACAGGAAAACACTGAAGCTTTCTTT.

This clone is medium-sized. The V call is TRBV2, the J call TRBJ1-4, with 8 bases that match TRBD1. The CDR3 length is 14 residues. Germline V gene lookup returns CDR1 SNHLY and CDR2 FYNNEI. Trimming took 4 bases from V and 6 from J; bases not matched to a gene: 4. Here the CDR3 reads CASSVQGADEKLFF. The CDR3 DNA reads TGTGCCAGCAGTGTTCAGGGGGCGGATGAAAAACTGTTTTTT.

This clone was seen a single time. This chain uses TRBV27 with TRBJ2-1; D remains ambiguous. Trimming removed 5 bases at V and 6 bases at J, with 20 bases between. The germline V gene encodes CDR1 MNHEY and CDR2 SMNVEV (reference sequence). CDR3 length equals 16 residues. The CDR3 spells CASSTMLRKATNEQFF. CDR3 DNA sequence: TGTGCCAGCAGTACCATGCTCCGTAAAGCGACCAATGAGCAGTTCTTC.

The chain combines TRBV6-5 with TRBJ2-1; no clear D. Trimming cost V 0 bases and J 0 bases, with 9 bases left between them. The CDR3 loop spans 16 amino acids. Germline CDR1 reads MNHEY; CDR2 reads SVGAGI. The CDR3 protein is CASSYSYAVSYNEQFF. CDR3 DNA sequence: TGTGCCAGCAGTTACTCGTATGCAGTCTCCTACAATGAGCAGTTCTTC.

This clone was recorded only once. The rearrangement joins TRBV7-2 to TRBJ2-5; 7 nucleotides align to TRBD1. The CDR3 spans 15 residues. The V segment lost 3 bases and the J segment 5 bases; nucleotides outside the gene matches: 9. Per germline, CDR1 SGHTA and CDR2 FQGNSA. CDR3 DNA: TGTGCCAGCAGCTTCGATACCGGCAGGGGGGAGACCCAGTACTTC. This encodes CASSFDTGRGETQYF.

The chain combines TRBV6-1 with TRBJ1-5; perhaps TRBD1 as D (6 bases). Germline V lookup: CDR1 MNHNS, CDR2 SASEGT. The CDR3 is 15 residues long. V lost 3 bases, J lost 5 bases, and 14 bases lay in between. CDR3 bases: TGTGCCAGCAGTGACCAGGGGATGGGGCATCAGCCCCAGCATTTT. Translating it yields CASSDQGMGHQPQHF.

The chain joins TRBV13 to TRBJ2-2; 8 nucleotides line up with TRBD2. Unmatched junction bases numbered 10, after V lost 5 bases and J lost 2 bases. The CDR3 is made up of 17 amino acids. CDR1 is PRHDT, CDR2 FYEKMQ, per germline (reference sequence). As DNA, the CDR3 is TGTGCCAGCAGCCCCCCCGGGGGGGTTGATAACACCGGGGAGCTGTTTTTT. It encodes CASSPPGGVDNTGELFF.

J is TRBJ2-5 and V is TRBV7-9, with 8 bases that match TRBD2. V gave up 10 bases and J gave up 2 bases; unmatched junction bases: 3. The CDR3 runs 12 residues. Per germline, CDR1 SEHNR and CDR2 FQNEAQ (reference sequence). Written as DNA, the CDR3 is TGTGCCACCGGGAGGGGTCAAGAGACCCAGTACTTC. It codes for CATGRGQETQYF.

The V call is TRBV11-3, the J call TRBJ2-1; TRBD2 aligns across 10 bases. CDR1 SGHNT and CDR2 YENEEA come from the germline V gene. The CDR3 has 15 residues. J was trimmed by 2 bases and V by 5 bases; bases with no gene match: 3. The CDR3 region is CASSKSGRAYNEQFF. Here the CDR3 DNA reads TGTGCCAGCAGCAAGAGCGGGAGGGCCTACAATGAGCAGTTCTTC.

This chain connects TRBV3-1 (or the pseudogene TRBV3-2) to TRBJ2-5; 9 bases fit TRBD2. Per the germline V gene, CDR1 is LGHDT and CDR2 is YNNKEL (reference sequence). The length of the CDR3 is 17 residues. V lost 0 bases to trimming and J lost 1 base; unmatched junction nucleotides: 6. In DNA form, the CDR3 reads TGTGCCAGCAGCCAAGAAGTTGGGACTAGCATCCAAGAGACCCAGTACTTC. Encoded protein: CASSQEVGTSIQETQYF.

The V call is TRBV10-3, the J call TRBJ1-6; no clear D gene. This CDR3 spans 13 amino acids. The germline CDR1 and CDR2 sequences are ENHRY and SYGVKD. The V end was cut by 3 bases, the J end by 11 bases, with 11 bases between. The CDR3 DNA sequence: TGTGCCATCAGTGAAGCGGAGGCAACACCCCTCCACTTT. Its protein product is CAISEAEATPLHF.

The chain is built from TRBV6-1 and TRBJ2-7; 14 positions agree with TRBD2. V was pared by 3 bases and J by 2 bases, with 9 bases of the junction left unmatched. Germline CDR1 and CDR2: MNHNS and SASEGT. This CDR3 comprises 18 residues. CDR3 sequence (DNA): TGTGCCAGCAGTGAGGGACTAGCGGGAGTGGGGGCCACCTACGAGCAGTACTTC. Amino acid sequence: CASSEGLAGVGATYEQYF.

The J gene is TRBJ1-1, the V gene TRBV28, with D unresolved. Trimming pared 11 bases from V and 3 bases from J, leaving 16 bases between. Germline values: CDR1 MDHEN, CDR2 SYDVKM. This CDR3 has 13 amino acids. The CDR3 DNA reads as TGTGCCTCCCAAACGGTAGCCGACACTGAAGCTTTCTTT. This encodes CASQTVADTEAFF.